The 17 T cell receptor beta chains below all came from one sample that was sequenced in a study of control samples from healthy donors and cancer patients. Generated by immunoSEQ multiplex PCR, the TCRdb table keeps only in-frame clones and is missing some. The sample lists fewer than 90,000 clones, 70% to 90% seen once, with around 5.4% in the top ten. The material sequenced was blood. The origin of the receptors is a woman aged 50 to 65 in good health.

This rearrangement joins TRBV10-3 to TRBJ2-7; no clear D. V dropped 3 bases and J dropped 4 bases, with 4 bases sitting between them. The CDR3 extends over 11 amino acids. Germline V gives CDR1 ENHRY, CDR2 SYGVKD. The DNA for the CDR3 is TGTGCCATCAGTGATCAGTACGAGCAGTACTTC. Amino acid sequence: CAISDQYEQYF.

The chain couples TRBV2 to TRBJ2-3; tentatively, D is TRBD2 (6 bases). The CDR3 covers 13 residues. V was clipped by 6 bases and J by 2 bases, with 9 bases between them. Germline loops: CDR1 SNHLY, CDR2 FYNNEI. The chain's CDR3 is CASRGLTTDTQYF. The CDR3 DNA sequence: TGTGCCAGCAGGGGACTTACCACAGATACGCAGTATTTT.

Remarks on this clone: At the DNA level, this CDR3 is encoded by other sequences in the same sample as well. The chain uses TRBV7-8 and TRBJ2-3; 12 bases are a match to TRBD1. The trim removed 4 bases at V and 2 bases at J, leaving 10 bases unmatched. This CDR3 has 18 amino acids. Germline CDR1 is SGHVS and CDR2 is FQNEAQ. CDR3 sequence reads: CASSSSGTGGGPTDTQYF. In DNA form, the CDR3 reads TGTGCCAGCAGCTCATCCGGGACAGGGGGCGGGCCCACAGATACGCAGTATTTT.

V and J are TRBV4-1 and TRBJ2-7; D remains unclear. Germline CDR1 MGHRA, CDR2 YSYEKL. The CDR3 has 13 residues. V lost 4 bases to trimming and J lost 1 base, with 8 bases between them. The CDR3 loop reads CASSPVGSYEQYF. CDR3 sequence (DNA): TGCGCCAGCAGCCCCGTGGGTTCCTACGAGCAGTACTTC.

This rearrangement joins TRBV6-1 to TRBJ2-5; D is uncertain. The CDR3 loop spans 15 amino acids. The germline V gene encodes CDR1 MNHNS and CDR2 SASEGT. V lost 1 base and J 1 base, leaving 10 bases between the germline ends. The CDR3 coding sequence is TGTGCCAGCAGTGAAGACATTTTGATCCAAGAGACCCAGTACTTC. This codes for CASSEDILIQETQYF.

The V gene is TRBV4-1, the J gene TRBJ1-2; unclear D gene. CDR1 MGHRA and CDR2 YSYEKL come from the germline V gene. Deletions cut 4 bases from V and 4 bases from J, with 13 bases between. The CDR3 runs to 14 residues. CDR3: CASSRMDGSYGYTF. CDR3 nucleotide sequence: TGCGCCAGCAGCCGGATGGACGGCTCCTATGGCTACACCTTC.

This clone was recorded once. The V gene is TRBV25-1, the J gene TRBJ1-5; D not resolved. CDR1 and CDR2 (germline): MGHDK, SYGVNS. CDR3 length: 15 residues. The germline V and J ends were trimmed by 5 bases and 6 bases, with 17 bases remaining between them. The CDR3 nucleotides are TGTGCCAGCAGTCCCCCTTTCGGAGAGGCTCAGCCCCAGCATTTT. This encodes CASSPPFGEAQPQHF. The whole variable domain, filled in from reference TRBV25-1 and TRBJ1-5, reads EADIYQTPRYLVIGTGKKITLECSQTMGHDKMYWYQQDPGMELHLIHYSYGVNSTEKGDLSSESTVSRIRTEHFPLTLESARPSHTSQYLCASSPPFGEAQPQHFGDGTRLSIL.

The rearrangement uses TRBV11-2 and TRBJ1-1; D gene uncertain. Germline V gene data show CDR1 as SGHAT and CDR2 as FQNNGV. This CDR3 has 13 amino acids. The ends were cut back, 0 bases at V and 2 bases at J, with 4 bases in the middle. The CDR3 DNA follows: TGTGCCAGCAGCTTAGAACTTAACACTGAAGCTTTCTTT. Translated, it gives CASSLELNTEAFF.

This clone appeared a few times. CDR3 sequence: CASSLAGANTEAFF. CDR3 in DNA: TGTGCCAGCAGCTTAGCAGGGGCGAACACTGAAGCTTTCTTT. The chain carries TRBV7-9 and TRBJ1-1; the D gene is possibly TRBD1 (5 bases). CDR3 length: 14 amino acids. Trimming shortened V by 0 bases and J by 1 base, and 6 bases separated the two germline ends. From germline, CDR1 is SEHNR and CDR2 FQNEAQ (reference sequence). Full variable domain (rest looked up from reference TRBV7-9 and TRBJ1-1): DTGVSQNPRHKITKRGQNVTFRCDPISEHNRLYWYRQTLGQGPEFLTYFQNEAQLEKSRLLSDRFSAERPKGSFSTLEIQRTEQGDSAMYLCASSLAGANTEAFFGQGTRLTVV.

The CDR3 loop reads CASSRDRSEAFF. CDR3 nucleotides: TGTGCCAGCAGCCGGGACAGGTCGGAAGCTTTCTTT. V usage is TRBV6-5 and J usage is TRBJ1-1; 8 nucleotides agree with TRBD1. Germline CDR1 and CDR2: MNHEY and SVGAGI. The CDR3 runs to 12 residues. V shed 6 bases and J 8 bases; nucleotides not matched to a gene: 5.

This clone was counted only a few times. This sequence joins TRBV3-1 (or the pseudogene TRBV3-2) and TRBJ1-5; D ambiguous. Germline V gene sequence: CDR1 LGHDT, CDR2 YNNKEL (reference sequence). CDR3 length equals 16 residues. Trimming took off 1 base at V and 0 bases at J, with 10 bases between the two ends. CDR3 sequence: CASSQGKVASNQPQHF. As DNA, the CDR3 is TGTGCCAGCAGCCAAGGAAAAGTCGCTAGCAATCAGCCCCAGCATTTT.

The V call is TRBV7-8, the J call TRBJ2-2; a possible D gene is TRBD2 (5 bases). V lost 7 bases, J lost 4 bases, and 16 bases lay in between. The CDR3 has 15 amino acids. Germline CDR1 reads SGHVS; CDR2 reads FQNEAQ. The CDR3 coding sequence is TGTGCCAGCACCGTAAGGAGGATCTTCACCGGGGAGCTGTTTTTT. Its protein product is CASTVRRIFTGELFF.

The chain couples TRBV24-1 to TRBJ2-1; D is possibly TRBD2 (5 bases). The CDR3 runs to 12 residues. Germline CDR1 is KGHDR and CDR2 is SFDVKD. Between the trimmed V and J ends, which lost 9 bases and 4 bases, there was a span of 9 bases. The CDR3 loop is CATSGLYNEQFF. For the CDR3, the DNA is TGTGCCACCTCCGGACTTTACAATGAGCAGTTCTTC.

The chain is built from TRBV25-1 and TRBJ1-4, with 9 bases aligning to TRBD1. Losses at the gene ends were 4 bases for V and 0 bases for J; bases not matched to a gene: 6. Germline CDR1 MGHDK, CDR2 SYGVNS. The CDR3 totals 17 residues. CDR3 sequence (DNA): TGTGCCAGCAGTGGACAGGGGGTTGAAGCAACTAATGAAAAACTGTTTTTT. Translation: CASSGQGVEATNEKLFF.

This clone was observed once. The gene calls are TRBV7-9 and TRBJ1-2; possible D gene TRBD1, 5 bases. The CDR3 length is 16 residues. The V gene lost 5 bases and the J gene lost 5 bases, with 21 bases spanning the gap. CDR1 is SEHNR and CDR2 is FQNEAQ in the germline V gene (reference sequence). The CDR3 sequence is CASSRQVPSGPYGYTF. DNA of the CDR3: TGTGCCAGCAGCCGTCAAGTCCCTTCAGGGCCATATGGCTACACCTTC.

This chain joins TRBV5-8 and TRBJ1-2; a weak D match, TRBD1 (6 bases). V was shortened by 3 bases and J by 4 bases, with 13 bases between the two germline ends. There are 14 residues in the CDR3. Per the germline V gene, CDR1 is SGHTS and CDR2 is YDEGEE. CDR3 amino acids: CASSSWTDSYGYTF. DNA of the CDR3: TGTGCCAGCAGCTCGTGGACAGACTCCTATGGCTACACCTTC.

The chain couples TRBV9 to TRBJ1-6; perhaps TRBD1 as D (5 bases). Deletions cut 3 bases from V and 10 bases from J, with 11 bases between. Germline V gene sequence: CDR1 SGDLS, CDR2 YYNGEE. The CDR3 loop spans 13 amino acids. The DNA for the CDR3 is TGTGCCAGCAGCGATCAGGGCTCCTCACCCCTCCACTTT. It yields the protein CASSDQGSSPLHF.